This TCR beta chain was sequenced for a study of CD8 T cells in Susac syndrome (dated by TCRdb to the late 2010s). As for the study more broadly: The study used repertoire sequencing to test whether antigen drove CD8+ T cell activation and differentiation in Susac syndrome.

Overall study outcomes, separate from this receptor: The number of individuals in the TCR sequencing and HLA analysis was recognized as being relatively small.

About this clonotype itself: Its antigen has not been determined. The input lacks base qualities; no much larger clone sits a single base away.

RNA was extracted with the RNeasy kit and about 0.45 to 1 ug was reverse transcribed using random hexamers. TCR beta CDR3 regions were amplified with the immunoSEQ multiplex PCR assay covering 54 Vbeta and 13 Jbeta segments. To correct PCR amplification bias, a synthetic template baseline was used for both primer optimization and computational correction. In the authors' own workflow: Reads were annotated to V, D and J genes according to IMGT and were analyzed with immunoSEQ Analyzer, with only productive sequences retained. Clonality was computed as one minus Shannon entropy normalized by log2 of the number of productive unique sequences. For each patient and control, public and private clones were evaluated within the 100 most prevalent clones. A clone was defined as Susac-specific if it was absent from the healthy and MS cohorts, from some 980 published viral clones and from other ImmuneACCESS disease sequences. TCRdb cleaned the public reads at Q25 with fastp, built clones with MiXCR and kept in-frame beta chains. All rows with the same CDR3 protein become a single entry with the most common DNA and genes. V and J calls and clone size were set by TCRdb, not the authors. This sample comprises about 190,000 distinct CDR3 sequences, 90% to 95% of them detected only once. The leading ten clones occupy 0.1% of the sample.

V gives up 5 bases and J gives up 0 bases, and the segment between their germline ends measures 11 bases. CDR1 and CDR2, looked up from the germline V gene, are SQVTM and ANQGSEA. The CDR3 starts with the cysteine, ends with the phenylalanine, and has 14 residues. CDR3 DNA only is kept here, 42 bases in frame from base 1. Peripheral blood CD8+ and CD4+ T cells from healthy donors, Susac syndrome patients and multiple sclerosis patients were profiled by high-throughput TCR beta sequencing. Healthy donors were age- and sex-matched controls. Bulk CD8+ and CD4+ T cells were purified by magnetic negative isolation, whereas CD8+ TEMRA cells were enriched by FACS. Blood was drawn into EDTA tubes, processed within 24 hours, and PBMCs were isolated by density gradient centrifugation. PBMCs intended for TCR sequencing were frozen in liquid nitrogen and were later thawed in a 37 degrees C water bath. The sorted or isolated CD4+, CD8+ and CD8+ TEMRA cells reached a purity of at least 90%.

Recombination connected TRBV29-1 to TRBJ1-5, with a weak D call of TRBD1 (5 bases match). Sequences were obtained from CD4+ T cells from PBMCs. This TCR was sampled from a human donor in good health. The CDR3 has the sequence CSVSGTASNQPQHF. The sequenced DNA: TGCAGCGTTTCCGGGACGGCTAGCAATCAGCCCCAGCATTTT.